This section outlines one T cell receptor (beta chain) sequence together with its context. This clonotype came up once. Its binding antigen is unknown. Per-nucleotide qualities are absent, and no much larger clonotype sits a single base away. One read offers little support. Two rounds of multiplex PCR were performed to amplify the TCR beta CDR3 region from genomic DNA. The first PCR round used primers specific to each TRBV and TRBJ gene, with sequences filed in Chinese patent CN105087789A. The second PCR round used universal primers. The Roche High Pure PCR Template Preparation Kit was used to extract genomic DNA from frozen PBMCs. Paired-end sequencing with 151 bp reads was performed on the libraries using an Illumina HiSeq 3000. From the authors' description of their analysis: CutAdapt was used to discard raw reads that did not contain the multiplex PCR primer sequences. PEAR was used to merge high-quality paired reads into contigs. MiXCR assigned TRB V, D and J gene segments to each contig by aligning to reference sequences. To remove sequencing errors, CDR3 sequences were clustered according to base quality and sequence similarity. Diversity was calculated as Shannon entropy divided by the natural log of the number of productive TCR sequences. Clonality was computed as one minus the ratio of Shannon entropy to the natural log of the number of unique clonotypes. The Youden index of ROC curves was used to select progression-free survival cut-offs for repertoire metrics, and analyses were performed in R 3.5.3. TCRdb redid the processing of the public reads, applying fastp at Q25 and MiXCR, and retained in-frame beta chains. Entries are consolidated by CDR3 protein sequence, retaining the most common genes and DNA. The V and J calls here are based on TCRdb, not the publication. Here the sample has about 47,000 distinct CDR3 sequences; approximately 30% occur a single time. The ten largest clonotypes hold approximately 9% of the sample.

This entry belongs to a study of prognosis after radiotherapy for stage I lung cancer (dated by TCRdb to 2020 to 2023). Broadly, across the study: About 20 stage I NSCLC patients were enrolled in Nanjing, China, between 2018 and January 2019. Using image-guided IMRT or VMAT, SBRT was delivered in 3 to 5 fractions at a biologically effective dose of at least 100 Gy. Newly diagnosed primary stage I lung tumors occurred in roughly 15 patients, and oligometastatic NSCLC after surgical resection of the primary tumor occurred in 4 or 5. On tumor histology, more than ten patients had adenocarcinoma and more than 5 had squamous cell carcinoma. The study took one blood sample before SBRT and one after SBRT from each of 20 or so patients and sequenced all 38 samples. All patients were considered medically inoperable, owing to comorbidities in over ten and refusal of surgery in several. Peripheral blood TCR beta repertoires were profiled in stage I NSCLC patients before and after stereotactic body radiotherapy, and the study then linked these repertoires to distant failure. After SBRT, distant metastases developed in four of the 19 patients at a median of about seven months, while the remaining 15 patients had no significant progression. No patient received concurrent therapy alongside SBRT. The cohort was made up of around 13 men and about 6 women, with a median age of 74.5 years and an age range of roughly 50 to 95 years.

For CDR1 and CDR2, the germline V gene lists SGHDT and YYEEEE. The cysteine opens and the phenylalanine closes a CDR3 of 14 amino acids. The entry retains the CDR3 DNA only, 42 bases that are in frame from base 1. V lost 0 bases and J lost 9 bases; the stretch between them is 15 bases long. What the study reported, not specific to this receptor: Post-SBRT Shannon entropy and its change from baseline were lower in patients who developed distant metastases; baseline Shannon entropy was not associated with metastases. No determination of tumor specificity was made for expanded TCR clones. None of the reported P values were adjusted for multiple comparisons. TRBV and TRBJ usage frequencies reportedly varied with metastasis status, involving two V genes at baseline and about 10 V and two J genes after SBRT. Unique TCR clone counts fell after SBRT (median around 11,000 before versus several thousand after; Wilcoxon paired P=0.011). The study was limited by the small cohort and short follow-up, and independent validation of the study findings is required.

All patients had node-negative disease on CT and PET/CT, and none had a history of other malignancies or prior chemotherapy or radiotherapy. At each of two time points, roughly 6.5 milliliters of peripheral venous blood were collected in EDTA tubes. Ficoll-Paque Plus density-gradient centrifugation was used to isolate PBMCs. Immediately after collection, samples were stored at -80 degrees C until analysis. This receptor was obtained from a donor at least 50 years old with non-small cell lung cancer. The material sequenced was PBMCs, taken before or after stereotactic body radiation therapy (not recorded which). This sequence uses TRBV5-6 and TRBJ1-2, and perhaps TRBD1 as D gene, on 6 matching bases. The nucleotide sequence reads TGTGCCAGCAGCTTGGGGACAGCCGACCGGTGCTACACCTTC. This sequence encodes CASSLGTADRCYTF. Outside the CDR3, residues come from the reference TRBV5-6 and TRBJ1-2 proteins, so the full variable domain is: DAGVTQSPTHLIKTRGQQVTLRCSPKSGHDTVSWYQQALGQGPQFIFQYYEEEERQRGNFPDRFSGHQFPNYSSELNVNALLLGDSALYLCASSLGTADRCYTFGSGTRLTVV.